This TCR beta chain was sequenced during a study of CD8 T cells in ankylosing spondylitis. The CDR3 loop spans 15 amino acids. The V end was cut by 0 bases, the J end by 7 bases, with 14 bases between. The V gene's germline CDR1 is SGHTS and CDR2 YDEGEE. The TCR beta libraries were generated through quantitative 5'-RACE incorporating molecular barcodes. Using its own MiXCR run on the 5' RACE reads, TCRdb lists one record per CDR3 protein. The table shows fewer than 250,000 distinct CDR3 sequences, with approximately 16% occurring only once. Findings and caveats of the study: Seemingly characteristic of ankylosing spondylitis blood was a TCR beta motif consisting of several highly homologous variants.

In its sample, this clonotype was seen many times. Its antigen is unidentified. V is TRBV5-8 and J is TRBJ2-1, with D possibly matching TRBD1 (6 bases). Sequencing input: blood, either unsorted or a sorted T cell fraction (not recorded which). This receptor was identified in a male donor with ankylosing spondylitis. The CDR3 DNA follows: TGTGCCAGCAGCTTGGCCGGCGGAAGGGGGAATGAGCAGTTCTTC. Its translation: CASSLAGGRGNEQFF. The full variable domain, in which reference TRBV5-8 and TRBJ2-1 provide the parts outside the CDR3, is EAGVTQSPTHLIKTRGQQATLRCSPISGHTSVYWYQQALGLGLQFLLWYDEGEERNRGNFPPRFSGRQFPNYSSELNVNALELEDSALYLCASSLAGGRGNEQFFGPGTRLTVL.